The clone carrying this T cell receptor (beta chain) was observed a few times. Original data processing: Reference gene primers were amplified, and this amplification served to estimate nucleated cell counts. The table came from immunoSEQ multiplex PCR; TCRdb's copy has only in-frame clones and leaves some out. The D gene and trimming were derived from the DNA, and the V and J assignments and clone size from that table. The sample contains 150,000 to 200,000 clones, 75% to 90% of which appear only once. The data originate from a study of blood T cell repertoires in COVID-19. In the study overall: Samples representing acute and convalescent COVID-19 were sourced from the United States, Italy and Spain. The cDNA or gDNA used as material had been derived from T cells, B-cell-depleted T cells, or PBMCs.

Material: peripheral blood. The TCR comes from a woman between 40 and 55 years old with acute or convalescent COVID-19.

CDR3 DNA sequence: TGTGCCAGCAGCCAACTACCCGGGACAGCAACCTACAATGAGCAGTTCTTC. It codes for CASSQLPGTATYNEQFF. The rearrangement joins TRBV4-2 to TRBJ2-1; 7 positions agree with TRBD1. Germline CDR1 and CDR2: LGHNA and YNFKEQ. The CDR3 has 17 residues. V lost 2 bases and J lost 2; bases outside the gene matches: 9.